This T cell receptor (beta chain) is from a study of cytomegalovirus exposure and HLA in healthy donors. CDR1 LNHDA and CDR2 SQIVND come from the germline V gene (reference sequence). The CDR3 totals 16 residues. This PCR relied on a set of 60 Vbeta primers and 13 Jbeta primers. Using immunoSEQ multiplex PCR, the repertoire was profiled, and TCRdb retains in-frame clones only, with some absent. The table shows 160,000 or so clones, with approximately 80% occurring only once. Study-level results: Evidence from a later analysis indicated that most CMV-associated TCR beta chains looked HLA-restricted.

Remarks on this clone: Its matching antigen is unknown. The junction departs from the called germline gene at one end, perhaps through a read error. The identical CDR3 is also encoded by other nucleotide sequences in the sample.

This chain joins TRBV19 and TRBJ1-3; possibly TRBD1 for D (5 bases). The material sequenced was PBMCs. This clonotype was obtained from a middle-aged woman in good health and CMV-seropositive. CDR3 sequence reads: CASNRGIQGSGNTIYF. The CDR3 DNA reads TGTGCTAGTAACCGGGGGATTCAGGGCTCTGGAAACACCATATATTTT.